These 19 T cell receptor beta chains were all obtained from the same sample, sequenced in a study of T cell repertoires in cytomegalovirus infection. TCRdb re-derived calls from the reads in MiXCR, one entry per CDR3 protein. Among hundreds of thousands of distinct CDR3 sequences, 32% were seen once, and the ten largest hold 9.5% to 15%. These receptors lack a known antigen. This material consisted of cultured CD8+ T cells from PBMCs, taken from culture after CMV antigen stimulation. The receptors shown here come from a human donor in good health (CMV status not recorded). Some clones in this sample may be carry-over from other donors' samples.

The CDR3 DNA is TGCGCCAGCAGCTTGGACGTCCAGAACACTGAAGCTTTCTTT. Translating gives CASSLDVQNTEAFF. This sequence joins TRBV5-1 and TRBJ1-1; D is unresolved. Trimming removed 0 bases from V and 1 base from J, with 7 bases in between. CDR1 and CDR2 (germline): SGHRS, YFSETQ. This CDR3 is 14 amino acids long.

A note on this clonotype: At one boundary the junction diverges from the germline segment, which might be a read error. J is TRBJ1-3 and V is TRBV12-3 or TRBV12-4; 9 bases agree with TRBD1. The CDR3 runs 15 residues. CDR3 loop: CASSLDRGPRNTVYF. CDR3 nucleotide sequence: TGTGCCAGCAGTTTAGACAGGGGGCCTCGAAACACCGTATATTTT.

The gene calls are TRBV20-1 and TRBJ2-1; 11 nucleotides agree with TRBD1. Germline V gene lookup returns CDR1 DFQATT and CDR2 SNEGSKA (reference sequence). Trimming at V came to 5 bases and at J to 8 bases, leaving 8 bases not matched to a gene. CDR3 length: 14 amino acids. In nucleotides, the CDR3 is TGCAGTGCTCCGGGACAGGGGGATTTATATGAGCAGTTCTTC. Translating gives CSAPGQGDLYEQFF.

Only a few counts were recorded for this clonotype. The chain recombines TRBV4-3 with TRBJ2-2; 10 nucleotides line up with TRBD2. Germline assignment: CDR1 LGHNA and CDR2 YSLEER. V was clipped by 4 bases and J by 4 bases; unmatched bases: 12. The CDR3 contains 18 residues. As DNA, the CDR3 is TGCGCCAGCAGCCCACCGGCCAGCGGGGGGGCAAGCACCGGGGAGCTGTTTTTT. It yields the protein CASSPPASGGASTGELFF.

V and J are TRBV12-3 or TRBV12-4 and TRBJ2-7; D tentatively reads TRBD1 or TRBD2 (5 bases each). The CDR3 is made up of 14 amino acids. Trimming cost V 1 base and J 9 bases, with 16 bases left between them. The DNA for the CDR3 is TGTGCCAGCAGTTTAGTGGGGGTAGCAAGGGTGCAGTACTTC. Translated: CASSLVGVARVQYF.

This clonotype was seen more than once but under ten times. The chain links TRBV19 to TRBJ1-5; 11 nucleotides line up with TRBD1. The V gene end was trimmed by 0 bases and the J gene end by 4 bases; junction bases not matched to a gene: 2. CDR1 is LNHDA, CDR2 SQIVND, per germline (reference sequence). This CDR3 region has 16 residues. The CDR3 sequence is CASSIDGTGGNQPQHF. CDR3 coding DNA: TGTGCCAGTAGTATAGATGGGACAGGGGGAAATCAGCCCCAGCATTTT.

This sequence joins TRBV9 and TRBJ2-3; D uncertain. The CDR3 is 14 amino acids. With 3 bases removed from V and 2 bases from J, the gap between germline ends came to 10 bases. Per the germline V gene, CDR1 is SGDLS and CDR2 is YYNGEE. This chain's CDR3 is CASSAQISTDTQYF. The CDR3 coding sequence is TGTGCCAGCAGCGCCCAGATTTCCACAGATACGCAGTATTTT. The full variable domain, its missing parts supplied by reference TRBV9 and TRBJ2-3, is DSGVTQTPKHLITATGQRVTLRCSPRSGDLSVYWYQQSLDQGLQFLIQYYNGEERAKGNILERFSAQQFPDLHSELNLSSLELGDSALYFCASSAQISTDTQYFGPGTRLTVL.

In this sample, this clonotype turned up a few times. CDR3 region: CSARDGADPGETQYF. In DNA form, the CDR3 reads TGCAGTGCTAGAGATGGCGCGGACCCAGGAGAGACCCAGTACTTC. This chain connects TRBV20-1 to TRBJ2-5, with D hard to call. V was clipped by 0 bases and J by 4 bases, with 15 bases between them. The length of the CDR3 is 15 residues. Germline CDR1 is DFQATT and CDR2 is SNEGSKA (reference sequence).

This clonotype was recorded many times. The chain combines TRBV7-8 with TRBJ1-2; TRBD1 matches at 7 bases. Germline V CDR1 and CDR2: SGHVS, FQNEAQ. This CDR3 is built from 15 residues. V was pared by 5 bases and J by 2 bases, with 8 bases of the junction left unmatched. In nucleotides, the CDR3 is TGTGCCAGCAGCCGCCTTCAGGACAGGAACTATGGCTACACCTTC. Protein: CASSRLQDRNYGYTF.

This clonotype was observed many times. The rearrangement joins TRBV7-2 to TRBJ1-6; no definite D call. CDR1 SGHTA and CDR2 FQGNSA come from the germline V gene. The length of the CDR3 is 15 residues. Trimming pared 5 bases from V and 3 bases from J, leaving 11 bases between. The CDR3 protein is CASSRKSYYNSPLHF. The CDR3 region has the DNA TGTGCCAGCAGCCGCAAGAGCTACTATAATTCACCCCTCCACTTT.

The chain recombines TRBV4-1 with TRBJ1-1, with 9 positions matching TRBD1. The CDR3 has 15 residues. Germline V gives CDR1 MGHRA, CDR2 YSYEKL. The ends lost 7 bases at V and 1 base at J; junction bases unmatched: 7. Here the CDR3 reads CASNSAGQGNTEAFF. Written as DNA, the CDR3 is TGCGCCAGCAACTCCGCGGGACAGGGGAACACTGAAGCTTTCTTT.

This clonotype was seen repeatedly, ten times or more. V gene TRBV7-2 combines with J gene TRBJ1-1, with 11 nucleotides matching TRBD1. The V segment lost 2 bases and the J segment 0 bases; nucleotides outside the gene matches: 11. Per germline, CDR1 SGHTA and CDR2 FQGNSA. CDR3 size: 19 residues. The CDR3 loop is CASSLRVKGQGVMNTEAFF. The CDR3 region has the DNA TGTGCCAGCAGCTTACGTGTGAAGGGACAGGGGGTGATGAACACTGAAGCTTTCTTT.

This clonotype was counted a few times. The chain joins TRBV6-6 to TRBJ2-5; the match to TRBD1 covers 10 bases. CDR3 length: 18 residues. With 6 bases clipped from V and 5 bases from J, the junction kept 18 bases outside the gene matches. Looked up from germline, CDR1 is MNHNY and CDR2 is SVGAGI (reference sequence). The CDR3 protein is CASSESRIGQGDPETQYF. CDR3 DNA sequence: TGTGCCAGCAGCGAATCCAGAATAGGACAGGGGGACCCGGAGACCCAGTACTTC.

This clonotype was detected a few times. The chain uses TRBV13 and TRBJ2-1, with TRBD2 matching over 8 bases. This CDR3 has 15 amino acids. The J segment lost 3 bases and the V segment lost 2 bases, leaving 3 bases of the junction unmatched. The germline gives CDR1 PRHDT, CDR2 FYEKMQ (reference sequence). CDR3 in DNA: TGTGCCAGCAGCTTAAGAGCGGGGGTCTACAATGAGCAGTTCTTC. It encodes CASSLRAGVYNEQFF.

This clonotype was seen more than once but under ten times. The chain joins TRBV29-1 to TRBJ2-1; TRBD2 matches 7 bases. The CDR3 has 15 amino acids. The germline gives CDR1 SQVTM, CDR2 ANQGSEA. The J segment lost 0 bases and the V segment lost 1 base, leaving 3 bases of the junction unmatched. The CDR3 here is CSVEGRESSYNEQFF. The DNA for the CDR3 is TGCAGCGTTGAAGGGCGGGAGAGCTCCTACAATGAGCAGTTCTTC.

The V and J genes are TRBV28 and TRBJ1-4, with D possibly matching TRBD1 (5 bases). The germline CDR1 and CDR2 sequences are MDHEN and SYDVKM. This CDR3 region has 14 residues. Trimming pared 7 bases from V and 5 bases from J, leaving 14 bases between. The CDR3 spells CASTETARNEKLFF. The CDR3 region has the DNA TGTGCCAGCACTGAGACAGCCCGCAATGAAAAACTGTTTTTT.

The chain uses TRBV29-1 and TRBJ1-2, with D possibly TRBD1 on 6 matching bases. The germline V gene encodes CDR1 SQVTM and CDR2 ANQGSEA. V was trimmed by 2 bases and J by 4 bases, leaving 23 bases between them. This CDR3 spans 17 amino acids. The chain's CDR3 is CSVESVEQTGYFYGYTF. Here the CDR3 DNA reads TGCAGCGTTGAATCAGTAGAACAGACAGGATACTTCTATGGCTACACCTTC.

A note on this clonotype: At one boundary the junction diverges from the germline segment, which might be a read error. The chain recombines TRBV4-1 with TRBJ1-2; tentative D call: TRBD1 (6 bases). There are 13 residues in the CDR3. Per the germline V gene, CDR1 is MGHRA and CDR2 is YSYEKL. CDR3 DNA: TGCGCCAACAGCCAGAACGCAGGGGATGGCTACACCTTC. It codes for CANSQNAGDGYTF.

The chain couples TRBV19 to TRBJ1-1; D not certain. CDR1 LNHDA and CDR2 SQIVND come from the germline V gene (reference sequence). V lost 3 bases and J lost 3, with 20 bases in between. The CDR3 loop spans 17 amino acids. The CDR3 bases are TGTGCCAGTAGTATGAGACCGAACCACTACGAGGACACTGAAGCTTTCTTT. It encodes CASSMRPNHYEDTEAFF. The variable domain in full, completed from reference TRBV19 and TRBJ1-1, reads DGGITQSPKYLFRKEGQNVTLSCEQNLNHDAMYWYRQDPGQGLRLIYYSQIVNDFQKGDIAEGYSVSREKKESFPLTVTSAQKNPTAFYLCASSMRPNHYEDTEAFFGQGTRLTVV.